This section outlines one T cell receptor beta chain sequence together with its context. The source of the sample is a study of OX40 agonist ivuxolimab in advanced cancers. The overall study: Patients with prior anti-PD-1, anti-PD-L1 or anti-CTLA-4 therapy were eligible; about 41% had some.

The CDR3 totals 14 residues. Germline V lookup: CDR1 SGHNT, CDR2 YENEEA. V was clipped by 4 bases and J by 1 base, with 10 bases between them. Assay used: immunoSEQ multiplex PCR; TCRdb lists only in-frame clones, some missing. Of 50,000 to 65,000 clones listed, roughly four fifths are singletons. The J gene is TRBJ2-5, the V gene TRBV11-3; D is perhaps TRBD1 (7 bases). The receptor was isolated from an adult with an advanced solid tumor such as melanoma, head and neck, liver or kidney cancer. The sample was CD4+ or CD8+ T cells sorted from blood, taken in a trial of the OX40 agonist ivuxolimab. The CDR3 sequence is CASSSGGIQETQYF. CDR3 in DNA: TGTGCCAGCAGCTCAGGGGGGATCCAAGAGACCCAGTACTTC.